The 18 T cell receptor beta chains below were found in one sample sequenced in a study of read filtering for tumor transcriptome and immune sequencing. The library was built from 400 ng RNA with molecular barcoded adaptors for alpha/delta and beta/gamma chains. MiXCR, applied by TCRdb to the reads, yields one record per CDR3 protein. Of some 38,000 distinct CDR3 sequences listed, about 10% are singletons. Sequencing was performed on a population of CD138-negative cells sorted from bone marrow. Receptors originate from a donor over 35 with multiple myeloma.

This clonotype appeared many times. The chain recombines TRBV13 with TRBJ2-3; 10 positions agree with TRBD2. CDR3 length: 18 amino acids. Germline CDR1 and CDR2: PRHDT and FYEKMQ (reference sequence). J gave up 1 base and V 5 bases, and 12 bases lay outside the gene matches. Here the CDR3 DNA reads TGTGCCAGCAGCACACGACTCGGCAGCGGGGGGGGCACAGATACGCAGTATTTT. Amino acids: CASSTRLGSGGGTDTQYF.

This clonotype appeared many times. The chain recombines TRBV29-1 with TRBJ2-5; no firm D call. The V gene lost 4 bases and the J gene lost 1 base, with 13 bases spanning the gap. Germline V CDR1 and CDR2: SQVTM, ANQGSEA. The CDR3 sequence is 14 residues long. The CDR3 bases are TGCAGCGTTGTGGTCAGTCGGGCCCAAGAGACCCAGTACTTC. Amino acids: CSVVVSRAQETQYF.

For this clonotype: This is likely an artifact of a read error, given a far larger clone one base away. The V and J genes are TRBV5-7 and TRBJ1-2; tentatively, D is TRBD1 (5 bases). TRBV5-7 is an ORF; its function is uncertain. The length of the CDR3 is 18 residues. The V end was cut by 3 bases, the J end by 1 base, with 22 bases between. The CDR3 bases are TGTGCCAGCAGCTCATGGGACGGCTACGGCACCTTTAACTATGGCTACACCTTC. This gives the protein CASSSWDGYGTFNYGYTF.

Ten or more counts support this clonotype. This chain joins TRBV15 and TRBJ2-7, with D perhaps TRBD2 (5 bases). Trimming shortened V by 1 base and J by 4 bases, and 14 bases separated the two germline ends. Germline values: CDR1 LNHNV, CDR2 YYDKDF (reference sequence). The CDR3 spans 15 residues. CDR3 nucleotides: TGTGCCACCAGCAGAGTACGAGGGCGAGGGTACGAGCAGTACTTC. Translation gives CATSRVRGRGYEQYF.

This clonotype occurred many times. The V and J genes are TRBV5-1 and TRBJ2-5, with TRBD2 matching 7 bases. Per the germline V gene, CDR1 is SGHRS and CDR2 is YFSETQ. CDR3 length equals 16 residues. V lost 1 base, J lost 2 bases, and 8 bases stayed unmatched. This CDR3 reads CASSLSGGGIQETQYF. The CDR3 DNA reads as TGCGCCAGCAGCTTGTCTGGCGGGGGAATTCAAGAGACCCAGTACTTC.

This clonotype was picked up many times. The CDR3 protein is CASSSAGQWSNQPQHF. The CDR3 DNA is TGTGCCAGCAGTTCCGCGGGGCAGTGGAGCAATCAGCCCCAGCATTTT. The V call is TRBV28, the J call TRBJ1-5, with D perhaps matching TRBD1 (5 bases). The germline V gene has CDR1 MDHEN and CDR2 SYDVKM. There are 16 residues in the CDR3. Trimming removed 4 bases at V and 1 base at J, with 14 bases between.

This clonotype was observed at least ten times. V usage is TRBV11-2 and J usage is TRBJ2-5, with D hard to call. Germline V gives CDR1 SGHAT, CDR2 FQNNGV. The CDR3 covers 12 residues. The V and J ends lost 6 bases and 5 bases respectively, with 10 bases between them. The CDR3 region is CASRGGMETQYF. The CDR3 bases are TGTGCCAGCAGAGGTGGGATGGAGACCCAGTACTTC.

This chain connects TRBV7-9 to TRBJ1-5; D uncertain. In germline, CDR1 is SEHNR, CDR2 FQNEAQ (reference sequence). With 3 bases removed from V and 0 bases from J, the gap between germline ends came to 12 bases. The CDR3 extends over 16 amino acids. In DNA form, the CDR3 reads TGTGCCAGCAGCTTGACGGCACTCCGTAGCAATCAGCCCCAGCATTTT. This encodes CASSLTALRSNQPQHF.

This clonotype has at least ten counts. The rearrangement uses TRBV11-2 and TRBJ2-1; 10 bases map to TRBD2. Germline V CDR1 and CDR2: SGHAT, FQNNGV. The CDR3 runs 15 residues. V lost 0 bases, J lost 8 bases, and 4 bases stayed unmatched. The CDR3 spells CASSLEQRGGDEQFF. The CDR3 nucleotides read TGTGCCAGCAGCTTAGAGCAGCGGGGGGGAGATGAGCAGTTCTTC.

This clonotype was counted at least ten times. The chain combines TRBV5-1 with TRBJ2-7, with D perhaps matching TRBD1 or TRBD2 (5 bases each). Germline V gives CDR1 SGHRS, CDR2 YFSETQ. V gave up 3 bases and J gave up 2 bases, with 12 bases separating them. The CDR3 is made up of 14 amino acids. CDR3 sequence reads: CASSSAVGAYEQYF. The DNA of the CDR3 is TGCGCCAGCAGCTCCGCTGTGGGGGCCTACGAGCAGTACTTC.

This clonotype came up many times. The chain couples TRBV14 to TRBJ2-7; 9 nucleotides align to TRBD1. V lost 6 bases to trimming and J lost 4 bases; unmatched junction nucleotides: 7. Looked up from germline, CDR1 is SGHDN and CDR2 is FVKESK. The CDR3 runs to 14 residues. CDR3: CASRKGDREYEQYF. The CDR3 bases are TGTGCCAGCAGAAAAGGGGACAGGGAGTACGAGCAGTACTTC.

Note on this clonotype: One base away lies a much larger clone, so this may be a sequencing read error. The chain carries TRBV28 and TRBJ2-5, with a tentative D call TRBD2 (6 bases). Germline V gene sequence: CDR1 MDHEN, CDR2 SYDVKM. V lost 8 bases to trimming and J lost 7 bases, with 17 bases between them. The CDR3 spans 13 residues. Written as DNA, the CDR3 is TGTGCCAGCCTAGCCGGGGGTGGGGGGACCCAGTACTTC. As protein: CASLAGGGGTQYF.

Worth noting for this clonotype: A read error may account for a junction end that differs from germline. The rearrangement links TRBV10-3 to TRBJ2-3, with D maybe TRBD1 (6 bases). Germline V CDR1 and CDR2: ENHRY, SYGVKD. This CDR3 region has 13 residues. DNA for the CDR3: TGTGCCGTCAGGGGACCCAGCACAGATACGCAGTATTTT. As protein: CAVRGPSTDTQYF.

This clonotype showed up many times. The gene calls are TRBV2 and TRBJ2-3, with 7 nucleotides matching TRBD2. The CDR3 is 14 amino acids. Losses at the gene ends were 6 bases for V and 1 base for J; bases not matched to a gene: 4. Germline CDR1 SNHLY, CDR2 FYNNEI. CDR3 sequence: CASRRLAGTDTQYF. The CDR3 DNA reads TGTGCCAGCAGGAGGCTAGCGGGCACAGATACGCAGTATTTT.

This clonotype was observed a handful of times. It may be a read error: a sequence one base away is much more abundant. V gene TRBV20-1 combines with J gene TRBJ2-4, with TRBD2 as a possible D gene (6 bases). The length of the CDR3 is 13 residues. Looked up from germline, CDR1 is DFQATT and CDR2 is SNEGSKA (reference sequence). The CDR3 spells CGARVDGGSIQYF. The CDR3 DNA follows: TGCGGTGCTAGAGTGGACGGAGGGAGCATTCAGTACTTC.

This clonotype has at least ten counts. The chain recombines TRBV19 with TRBJ2-2; D possibly uses TRBD1 or TRBD2 (5 bases each). The germline CDR1 and CDR2 sequences are LNHDA and SQIVND (reference sequence). This CDR3 spans 13 amino acids. Trimming left V 5 bases short and J 7 bases short, with 11 bases between. CDR3 residues: CASSDRGVGELFF. CDR3 bases: TGTGCCAGTAGTGACCGAGGGGTCGGGGAGCTGTTTTTT.

This clonotype was counted many times. The chain is built from TRBV5-4 and TRBJ2-5; 7 positions match TRBD1. There are 13 residues in the CDR3. V dropped 3 bases and J dropped 4; count of bases not matched to a gene: 3. CDR1 is SGHNT, CDR2 YYREEE, per germline (reference sequence). Here the CDR3 reads CASSSGQRETQYF. CDR3 bases: TGTGCCAGCAGCTCGGGACAGCGAGAGACCCAGTACTTC.

The rearrangement links TRBV6-6 to TRBJ2-5; 9 bases map to TRBD2. Germline V gene lookup returns CDR1 MNHNY and CDR2 SVGAGI (reference sequence). The CDR3 consists of 13 residues. V lost 4 bases and J lost 5; bases outside the gene matches: 2. CDR3 DNA: TGTGCCAGCAGTTGGGCGGGGGGGGAGACCCAGTACTTC. It translates to CASSWAGGETQYF.